This T cell receptor beta chain originates from a study of OX40 agonist ivuxolimab in advanced cancers. CDR1 is SGHKS and CDR2 is YYEKEE in the germline V gene (reference sequence). V was shortened by 0 bases and J by 2 bases, with 10 bases between the two germline ends. The CDR3 runs to 15 residues. Assay: immunoSEQ multiplex PCR; the TCRdb copy retains only in-frame clones and omits some. This repertoire shows about 61,000 clones, approximately 86% found once; its top ten account for about 1.2%. The clonotype originates from an adult with an advanced solid tumor such as melanoma, head and neck, liver or kidney cancer. The specimen was CD4+ or CD8+ T cells sorted from blood, collected in a trial of the OX40 agonist ivuxolimab. This chain joins TRBV5-5 and TRBJ2-3; D perhaps matches TRBD1 (5 bases). The DNA for the CDR3 is TGTGCCAGCAGCTTGGACAGGCTATACACAGATACGCAGTATTTT. Translating gives CASSLDRLYTDTQYF.